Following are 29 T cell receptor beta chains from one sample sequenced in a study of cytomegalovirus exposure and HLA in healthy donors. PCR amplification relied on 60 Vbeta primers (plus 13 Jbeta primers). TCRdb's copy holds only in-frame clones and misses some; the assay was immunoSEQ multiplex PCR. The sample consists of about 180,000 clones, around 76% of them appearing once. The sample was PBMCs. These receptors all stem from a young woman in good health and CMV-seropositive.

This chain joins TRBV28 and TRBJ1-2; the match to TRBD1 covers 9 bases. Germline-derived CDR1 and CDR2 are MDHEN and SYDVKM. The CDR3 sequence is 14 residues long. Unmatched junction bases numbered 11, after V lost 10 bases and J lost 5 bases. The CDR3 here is CATQSGQGSYGYTF. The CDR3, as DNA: TGTGCCACCCAGTCCGGACAGGGGAGTTATGGCTACACCTTC.

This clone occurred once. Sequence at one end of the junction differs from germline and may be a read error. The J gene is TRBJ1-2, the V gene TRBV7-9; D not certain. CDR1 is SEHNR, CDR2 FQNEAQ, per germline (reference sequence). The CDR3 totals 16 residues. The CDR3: CSSSLATRAPGYGYTF. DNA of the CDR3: TGTTCCAGCAGCCTCGCCACGCGAGCGCCTGGCTATGGCTACACCTTC.

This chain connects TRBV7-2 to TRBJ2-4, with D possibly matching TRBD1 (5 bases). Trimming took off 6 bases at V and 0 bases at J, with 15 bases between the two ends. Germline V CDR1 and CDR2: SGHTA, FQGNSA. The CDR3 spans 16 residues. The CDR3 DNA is TGTGCCAGCAGGCTAGGGGCCGGGCTAGCCAAAAACATTCAGTACTTC. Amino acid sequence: CASRLGAGLAKNIQYF. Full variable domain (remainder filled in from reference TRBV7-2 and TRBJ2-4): GAGVSQSPSNKVTEKGKDVELRCDPISGHTALYWYRQSLGQGLEFLIYFQGNSAPDKSGLPSDRFSAERTGGSVSTLTIQRTQQEDSAVYLCASRLGAGLAKNIQYFGAGTRLSVL.

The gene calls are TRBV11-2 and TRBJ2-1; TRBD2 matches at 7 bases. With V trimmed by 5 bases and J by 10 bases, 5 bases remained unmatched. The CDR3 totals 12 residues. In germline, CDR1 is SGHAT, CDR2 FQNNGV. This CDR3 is CASSEGTTEQFF. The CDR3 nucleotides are TGTGCCAGCAGCGAAGGGACTACGGAGCAGTTCTTC.

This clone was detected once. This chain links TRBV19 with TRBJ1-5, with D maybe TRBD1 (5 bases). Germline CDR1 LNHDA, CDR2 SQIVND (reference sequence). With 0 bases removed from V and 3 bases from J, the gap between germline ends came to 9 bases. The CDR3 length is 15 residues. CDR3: CASSIDHRFNQPQHF. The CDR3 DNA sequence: TGTGCCAGTAGTATAGATCACAGGTTCAATCAGCCCCAGCATTTT.

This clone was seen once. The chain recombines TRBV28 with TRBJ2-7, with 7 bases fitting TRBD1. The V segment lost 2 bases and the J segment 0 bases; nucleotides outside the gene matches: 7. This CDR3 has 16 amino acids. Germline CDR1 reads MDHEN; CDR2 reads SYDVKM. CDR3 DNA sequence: TGTGCCAGCAGTTTAAACCTCAGGGGGAGCTCCTACGAGCAGTACTTC. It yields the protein CASSLNLRGSSYEQYF.

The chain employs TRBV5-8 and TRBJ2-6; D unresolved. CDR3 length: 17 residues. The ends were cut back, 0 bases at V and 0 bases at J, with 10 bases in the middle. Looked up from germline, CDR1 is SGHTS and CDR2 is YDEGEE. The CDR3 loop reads CASSLVGTSSGANVLTF. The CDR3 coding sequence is TGTGCCAGCAGCTTGGTGGGCACGAGCTCTGGGGCCAACGTCCTGACTTTC.

The CDR3 coding sequence is TGTGCCAGCATCTCGGGACAGGGGATTGAGCAGTACTTC. This sequence encodes CASISGQGIEQYF. The genes are TRBV6-1 and TRBJ2-7; 10 bases align to TRBD1. Trimming took 7 bases from V and 7 from J; bases not matched to a gene: 7. Per the germline V gene, CDR1 is MNHNS and CDR2 is SASEGT. CDR3 length: 13 amino acids.

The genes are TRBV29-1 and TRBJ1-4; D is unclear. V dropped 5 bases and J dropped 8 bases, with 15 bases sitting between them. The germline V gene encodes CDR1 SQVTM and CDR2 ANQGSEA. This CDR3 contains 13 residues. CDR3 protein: CSVWPSGYEKLFF. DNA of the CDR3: TGCAGCGTTTGGCCCTCCGGGTACGAAAAACTGTTTTTT.

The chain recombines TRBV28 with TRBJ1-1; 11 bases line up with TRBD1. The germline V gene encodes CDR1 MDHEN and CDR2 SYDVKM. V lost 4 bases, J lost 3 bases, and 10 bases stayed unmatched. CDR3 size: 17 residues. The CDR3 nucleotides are TGTGCCAGCAGTTCGGGGTGGGCGGGACAGGGGGACACTGAAGCTTTCTTT. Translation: CASSSGWAGQGDTEAFF.

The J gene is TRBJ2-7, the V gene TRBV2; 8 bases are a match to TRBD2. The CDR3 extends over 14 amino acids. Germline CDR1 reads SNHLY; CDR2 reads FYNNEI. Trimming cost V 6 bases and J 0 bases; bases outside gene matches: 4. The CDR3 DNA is TGTGCCAGCAGCTCCGGGACTAGCTCCTACGAGCAGTACTTC. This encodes CASSSGTSSYEQYF.

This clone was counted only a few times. This CDR3 reads CASSLTGGAVRETQYF. The CDR3, as DNA: TGTGCCAGCAGCTTAACGGGGGGCGCAGTAAGGGAGACCCAGTACTTC. V gene TRBV11-2 combines with J gene TRBJ2-5, with D possibly TRBD2 on 7 matching bases. The germline gives CDR1 SGHAT, CDR2 FQNNGV. The CDR3 sequence is 16 residues long. The V end was cut by 2 bases, the J end by 5 bases, with 18 bases between. The full variable domain, its missing parts supplied by reference TRBV11-2 and TRBJ2-5, is EAGVAQSPRYKIIEKRQSVAFWCNPISGHATLYWYQQILGQGPKLLIQFQNNGVVDDSQLPKDRFSAERLKGVDSTLKIQPAKLEDSAVYLCASSLTGGAVRETQYFGPGTRLLVL.

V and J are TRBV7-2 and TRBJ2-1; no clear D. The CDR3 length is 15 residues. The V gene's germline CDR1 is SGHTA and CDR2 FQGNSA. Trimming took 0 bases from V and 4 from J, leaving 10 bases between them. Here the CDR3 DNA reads TGTGCCAGCAGCTTAGCATTTGGCAGTTACAATGAGCAGTTCTTC. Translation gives CASSLAFGSYNEQFF.

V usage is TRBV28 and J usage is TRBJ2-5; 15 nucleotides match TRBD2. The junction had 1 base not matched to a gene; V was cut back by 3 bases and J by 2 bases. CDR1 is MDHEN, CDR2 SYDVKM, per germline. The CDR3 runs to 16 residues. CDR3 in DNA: TGTGCCAGCAGTTTCGGACTAGCGGGGGGGCAAGAGACCCAGTACTTC. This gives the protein CASSFGLAGGQETQYF.

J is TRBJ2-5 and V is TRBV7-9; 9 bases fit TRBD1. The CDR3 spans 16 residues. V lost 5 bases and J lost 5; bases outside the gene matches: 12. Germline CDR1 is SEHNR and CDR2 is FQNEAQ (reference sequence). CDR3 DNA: TGTGCCAGCAGCCCGGAAAGTACCGGGACAGGGGAGACCCAGTACTTC. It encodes CASSPESTGTGETQYF.

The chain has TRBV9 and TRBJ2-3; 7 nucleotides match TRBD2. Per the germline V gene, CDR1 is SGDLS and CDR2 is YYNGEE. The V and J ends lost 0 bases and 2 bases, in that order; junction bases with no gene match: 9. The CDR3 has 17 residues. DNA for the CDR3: TGTGCCAGCAGCGTAGGGGGGGGACTTCAACTCACAGATACGCAGTATTTT. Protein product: CASSVGGGLQLTDTQYF. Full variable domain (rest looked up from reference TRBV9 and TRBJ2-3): DSGVTQTPKHLITATGQRVTLRCSPRSGDLSVYWYQQSLDQGLQFLIQYYNGEERAKGNILERFSAQQFPDLHSELNLSSLELGDSALYFCASSVGGGLQLTDTQYFGPGTRLTVL.

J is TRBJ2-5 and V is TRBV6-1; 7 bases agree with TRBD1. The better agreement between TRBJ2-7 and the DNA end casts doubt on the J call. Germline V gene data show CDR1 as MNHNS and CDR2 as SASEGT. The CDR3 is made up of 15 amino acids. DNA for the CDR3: TGTGCCAGCAGTGAGAGGGGGCAGCTCTCCTACGAGCAGTACTTC. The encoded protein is CASSERGQLSYEQYF.

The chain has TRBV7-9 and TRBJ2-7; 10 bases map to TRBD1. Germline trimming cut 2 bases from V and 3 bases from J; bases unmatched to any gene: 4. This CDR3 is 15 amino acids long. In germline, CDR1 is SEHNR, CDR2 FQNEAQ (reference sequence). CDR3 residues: CASSLRGQGGYEQYF. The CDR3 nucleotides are TGTGCCAGCAGCTTACGTGGACAGGGGGGCTACGAGCAGTACTTC.

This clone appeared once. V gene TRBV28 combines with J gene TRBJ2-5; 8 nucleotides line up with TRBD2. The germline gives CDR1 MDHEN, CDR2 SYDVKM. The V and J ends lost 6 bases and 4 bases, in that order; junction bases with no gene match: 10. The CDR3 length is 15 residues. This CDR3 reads CASSDLGRGAETQYF. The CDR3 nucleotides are TGTGCCAGCAGCGATCTGGGGCGGGGGGCAGAGACCCAGTACTTC.

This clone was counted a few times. The CDR3 DNA reads TGTGCCAGCAGCCTGGCGGGGGGCCTTAGCGATGAGCAGTTCTTC. Protein product: CASSLAGGLSDEQFF. The chain has TRBV7-2 and TRBJ2-1, with TRBD2 matching 8 bases. The CDR3 is 15 residues long. CDR1 and CDR2 from the germline V gene are SGHTA and FQGNSA. V lost 5 bases to trimming and J lost 8 bases; unmatched junction nucleotides: 11.

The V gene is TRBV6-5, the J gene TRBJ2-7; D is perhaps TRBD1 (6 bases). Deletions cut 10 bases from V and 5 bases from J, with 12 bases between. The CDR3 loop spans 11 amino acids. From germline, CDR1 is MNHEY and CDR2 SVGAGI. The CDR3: CATRGRNEQYF. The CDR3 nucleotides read TGTGCCACGAGGGGGAGAAACGAGCAGTACTTC.

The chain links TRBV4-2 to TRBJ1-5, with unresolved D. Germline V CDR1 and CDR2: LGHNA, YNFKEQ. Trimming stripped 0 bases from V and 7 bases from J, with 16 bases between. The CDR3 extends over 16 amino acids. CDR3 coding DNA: TGTGCCAGCAGCCAAGATCCCATGGCAGTCGGGCAGCCCCAGCATTTT. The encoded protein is CASSQDPMAVGQPQHF.

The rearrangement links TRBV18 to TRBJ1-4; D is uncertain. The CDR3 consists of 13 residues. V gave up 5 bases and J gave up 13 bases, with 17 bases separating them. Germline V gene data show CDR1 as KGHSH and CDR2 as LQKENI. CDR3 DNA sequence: TGTGCCAGCTCATCTAATACCGGCGAGGGACTGTTTTTT. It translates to CASSSNTGEGLFF.

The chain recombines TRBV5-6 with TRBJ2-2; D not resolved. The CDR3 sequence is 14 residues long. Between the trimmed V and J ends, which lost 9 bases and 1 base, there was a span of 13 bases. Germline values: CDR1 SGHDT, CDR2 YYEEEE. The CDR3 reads CATGSTMNTGELFF. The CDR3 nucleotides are TGTGCCACCGGGTCGACGATGAACACCGGGGAGCTGTTTTTT.

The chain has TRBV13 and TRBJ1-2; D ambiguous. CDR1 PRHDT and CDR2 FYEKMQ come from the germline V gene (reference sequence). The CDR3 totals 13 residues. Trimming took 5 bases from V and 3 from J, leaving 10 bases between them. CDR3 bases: TGTGCCAGCAGCCTCTTAACACACTATGGCTACACCTTC. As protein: CASSLLTHYGYTF.

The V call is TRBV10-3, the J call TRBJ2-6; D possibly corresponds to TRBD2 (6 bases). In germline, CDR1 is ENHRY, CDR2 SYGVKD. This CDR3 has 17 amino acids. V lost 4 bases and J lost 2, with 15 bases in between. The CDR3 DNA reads TGTGCCATCAGTGTTAGAGGGGAGGTCACTGGGGCCAACGTCCTGACTTTC. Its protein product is CAISVRGEVTGANVLTF.

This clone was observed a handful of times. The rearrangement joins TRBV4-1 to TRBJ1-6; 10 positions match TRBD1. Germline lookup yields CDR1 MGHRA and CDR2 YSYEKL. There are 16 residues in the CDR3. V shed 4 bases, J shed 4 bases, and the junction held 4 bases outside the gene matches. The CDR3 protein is CASSPGTGAYNSPLHF. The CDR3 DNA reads TGCGCCAGCAGCCCGGGGACAGGGGCGTATAATTCACCCCTCCACTTT.

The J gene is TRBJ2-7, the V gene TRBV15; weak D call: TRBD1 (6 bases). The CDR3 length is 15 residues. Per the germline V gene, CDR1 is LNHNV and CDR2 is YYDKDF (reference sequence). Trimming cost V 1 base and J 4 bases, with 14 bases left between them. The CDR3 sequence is CATSRVGGRSYEQYF. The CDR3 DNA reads TGTGCCACCAGCAGAGTTGGGGGCAGGTCATACGAGCAGTACTTC.

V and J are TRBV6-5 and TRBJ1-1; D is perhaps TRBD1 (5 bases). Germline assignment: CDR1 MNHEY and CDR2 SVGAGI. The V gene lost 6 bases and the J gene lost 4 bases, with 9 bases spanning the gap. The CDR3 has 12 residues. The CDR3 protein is CASSRTSTEAFF. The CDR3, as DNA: TGTGCCAGCAGCCGGACATCCACTGAAGCTTTCTTT.